This T cell receptor (beta chain) was profiled in a study of cytomegalovirus exposure and HLA in healthy donors. Study-level points and caveats: A later analysis linked a missense DCLRE1C variant to TCR beta V- and J-gene trimming. In all likelihood, a cluster of highly shared sequence variants was a sequencing artifact. Altogether, around 160 TCR beta chains were recorded as cytomegalovirus-associated.

Germline CDR1 GTSNPN, CDR2 SVGIG (reference sequence). This CDR3 spans 13 amino acids. Trimming cost V 2 bases and J 13 bases, with 18 bases left between them. On this clone: Its cognate antigen is unknown.

With 60 Vbeta and 13 Jbeta primers, the PCR was carried out. Measured with immunoSEQ multiplex PCR; TCRdb has only the in-frame clones, and not every one. The data contain 90,000 or so clones, about 66% of them seen just once; the ten biggest clones take up 5.9%. The receptor comes from a boy younger than 18 in good health and CMV-seropositive. Sequenced material: PBMCs. This chain uses TRBV30 with TRBJ2-1; D is possibly TRBD2 (6 bases). CDR3: CAWSYGGDGSQFF. CDR3 coding DNA: TGTGCCTGGAGTTATGGCGGGGACGGATCTCAGTTCTTC.